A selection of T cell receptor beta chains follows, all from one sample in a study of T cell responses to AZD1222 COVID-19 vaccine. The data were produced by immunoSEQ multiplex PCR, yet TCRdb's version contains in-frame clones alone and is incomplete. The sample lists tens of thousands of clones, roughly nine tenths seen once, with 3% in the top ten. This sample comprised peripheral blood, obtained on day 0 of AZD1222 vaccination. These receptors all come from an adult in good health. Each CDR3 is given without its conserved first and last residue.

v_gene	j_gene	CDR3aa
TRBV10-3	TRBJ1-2	AIGTESNYGYT
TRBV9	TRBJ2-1	ASSAHRDTLGNEQF
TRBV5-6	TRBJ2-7	ASSDGIDPYEQY
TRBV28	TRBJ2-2	ASSLLNTGELF
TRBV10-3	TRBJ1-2	AISDPGTGANYGYT
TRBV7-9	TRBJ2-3	ASSPYGVTSTDTQY
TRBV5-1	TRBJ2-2	ASSAGGLAGPNTGELF
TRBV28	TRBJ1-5	ASRPADRDLQPQH
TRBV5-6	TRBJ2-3	ASSWDRVSDTQY
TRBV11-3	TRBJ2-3	ASSLTGGEADTQY
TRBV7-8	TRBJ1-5	ASSAPDRGQGQPQH
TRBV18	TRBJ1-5	ASSPGYNQPQH
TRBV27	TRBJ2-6	ASSSIGQGDGANVLT
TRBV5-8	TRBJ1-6	ASSGAWVRDSPLH
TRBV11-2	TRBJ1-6	ASRREEAPLH
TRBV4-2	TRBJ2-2	ASSLRGPDTGELF
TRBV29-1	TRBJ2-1	SALVVDEQF
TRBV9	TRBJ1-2	ASSPTNMDRLYGYT
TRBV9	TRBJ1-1	ASNPGGGSNTEAF
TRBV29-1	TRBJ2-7	SVVGQGLEQY
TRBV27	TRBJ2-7	ASSLSRGLNEQY
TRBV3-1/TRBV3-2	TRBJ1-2	ASSQQGQDYYGYT
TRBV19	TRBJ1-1	ASSEQSGTIAF
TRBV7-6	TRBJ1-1	ASSALTANTEAF
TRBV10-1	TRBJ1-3	ASPGGSGNTIY
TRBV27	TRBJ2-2	ASSPLKTGGPNTGELF
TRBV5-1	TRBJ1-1	ASSLDRVSNTEAF
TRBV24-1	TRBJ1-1	ATSDSGGKAEAF
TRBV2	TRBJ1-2	ASSVGHLGGYT
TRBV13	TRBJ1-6	ASSLGRPGNSPLH
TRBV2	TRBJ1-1	ASRSGDGNTEAF
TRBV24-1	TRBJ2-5	ATSLSGETQY
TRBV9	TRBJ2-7	ASSVGGSNSYEQY
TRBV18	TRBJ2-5	ASSPDRAETQY
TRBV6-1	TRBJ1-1	ASRAKNTEAF
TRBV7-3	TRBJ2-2	ASSLRANTGELF
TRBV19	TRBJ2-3	ASNDRDTDTQY
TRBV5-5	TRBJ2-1	ASSLGGYYNEQF
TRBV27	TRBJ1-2	ASRVWQTNNYGYT
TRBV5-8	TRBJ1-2	ASSYGGYGYT
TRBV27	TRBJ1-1	ASSFRGSGTEAF
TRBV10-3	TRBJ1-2	AISESGRGGYT
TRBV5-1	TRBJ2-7	ASSGSTGGYEQY
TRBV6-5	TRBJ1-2	ASNRHRDDLYGYT
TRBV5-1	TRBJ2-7	ASSLDLAGAPREQY
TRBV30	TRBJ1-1	AWGRSEAF
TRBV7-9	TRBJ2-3	ASSPPGGGPTDTQY
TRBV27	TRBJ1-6	ASSSRVDYNSPLH
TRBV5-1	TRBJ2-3	ASSLSVGGGDTQY
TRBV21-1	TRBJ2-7	ASSKVPGTYEQY
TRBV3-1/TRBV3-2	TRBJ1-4	ASSSQVRDEKLF
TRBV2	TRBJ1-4	ASSDGQGMKRLF